The clone carrying this T cell receptor (beta chain) appeared a single time. This sample was included in a study of control samples from healthy donors and cancer patients. This CDR3 is built from 13 residues. Germline CDR1 reads PRHDT; CDR2 reads FYEKMQ (reference sequence). V dropped 5 bases and J dropped 0 bases, with 8 bases sitting between them. Repertoires were generated with immunoSEQ multiplex PCR, while TCRdb's copy carries only in-frame clones and drops some. The repertoire holds tens of thousands of clones, with approximately 85% as singletons. The chain links TRBV13 to TRBJ2-7; D uncertain. Sequenced input: blood. The sequence was obtained from a man aged 35 to 55 in good health. As DNA, the CDR3 is TGTGCCAGCAGCCCTCGGAGCTCCTACGAGCAGTACTTC. Its translation: CASSPRSSYEQYF.